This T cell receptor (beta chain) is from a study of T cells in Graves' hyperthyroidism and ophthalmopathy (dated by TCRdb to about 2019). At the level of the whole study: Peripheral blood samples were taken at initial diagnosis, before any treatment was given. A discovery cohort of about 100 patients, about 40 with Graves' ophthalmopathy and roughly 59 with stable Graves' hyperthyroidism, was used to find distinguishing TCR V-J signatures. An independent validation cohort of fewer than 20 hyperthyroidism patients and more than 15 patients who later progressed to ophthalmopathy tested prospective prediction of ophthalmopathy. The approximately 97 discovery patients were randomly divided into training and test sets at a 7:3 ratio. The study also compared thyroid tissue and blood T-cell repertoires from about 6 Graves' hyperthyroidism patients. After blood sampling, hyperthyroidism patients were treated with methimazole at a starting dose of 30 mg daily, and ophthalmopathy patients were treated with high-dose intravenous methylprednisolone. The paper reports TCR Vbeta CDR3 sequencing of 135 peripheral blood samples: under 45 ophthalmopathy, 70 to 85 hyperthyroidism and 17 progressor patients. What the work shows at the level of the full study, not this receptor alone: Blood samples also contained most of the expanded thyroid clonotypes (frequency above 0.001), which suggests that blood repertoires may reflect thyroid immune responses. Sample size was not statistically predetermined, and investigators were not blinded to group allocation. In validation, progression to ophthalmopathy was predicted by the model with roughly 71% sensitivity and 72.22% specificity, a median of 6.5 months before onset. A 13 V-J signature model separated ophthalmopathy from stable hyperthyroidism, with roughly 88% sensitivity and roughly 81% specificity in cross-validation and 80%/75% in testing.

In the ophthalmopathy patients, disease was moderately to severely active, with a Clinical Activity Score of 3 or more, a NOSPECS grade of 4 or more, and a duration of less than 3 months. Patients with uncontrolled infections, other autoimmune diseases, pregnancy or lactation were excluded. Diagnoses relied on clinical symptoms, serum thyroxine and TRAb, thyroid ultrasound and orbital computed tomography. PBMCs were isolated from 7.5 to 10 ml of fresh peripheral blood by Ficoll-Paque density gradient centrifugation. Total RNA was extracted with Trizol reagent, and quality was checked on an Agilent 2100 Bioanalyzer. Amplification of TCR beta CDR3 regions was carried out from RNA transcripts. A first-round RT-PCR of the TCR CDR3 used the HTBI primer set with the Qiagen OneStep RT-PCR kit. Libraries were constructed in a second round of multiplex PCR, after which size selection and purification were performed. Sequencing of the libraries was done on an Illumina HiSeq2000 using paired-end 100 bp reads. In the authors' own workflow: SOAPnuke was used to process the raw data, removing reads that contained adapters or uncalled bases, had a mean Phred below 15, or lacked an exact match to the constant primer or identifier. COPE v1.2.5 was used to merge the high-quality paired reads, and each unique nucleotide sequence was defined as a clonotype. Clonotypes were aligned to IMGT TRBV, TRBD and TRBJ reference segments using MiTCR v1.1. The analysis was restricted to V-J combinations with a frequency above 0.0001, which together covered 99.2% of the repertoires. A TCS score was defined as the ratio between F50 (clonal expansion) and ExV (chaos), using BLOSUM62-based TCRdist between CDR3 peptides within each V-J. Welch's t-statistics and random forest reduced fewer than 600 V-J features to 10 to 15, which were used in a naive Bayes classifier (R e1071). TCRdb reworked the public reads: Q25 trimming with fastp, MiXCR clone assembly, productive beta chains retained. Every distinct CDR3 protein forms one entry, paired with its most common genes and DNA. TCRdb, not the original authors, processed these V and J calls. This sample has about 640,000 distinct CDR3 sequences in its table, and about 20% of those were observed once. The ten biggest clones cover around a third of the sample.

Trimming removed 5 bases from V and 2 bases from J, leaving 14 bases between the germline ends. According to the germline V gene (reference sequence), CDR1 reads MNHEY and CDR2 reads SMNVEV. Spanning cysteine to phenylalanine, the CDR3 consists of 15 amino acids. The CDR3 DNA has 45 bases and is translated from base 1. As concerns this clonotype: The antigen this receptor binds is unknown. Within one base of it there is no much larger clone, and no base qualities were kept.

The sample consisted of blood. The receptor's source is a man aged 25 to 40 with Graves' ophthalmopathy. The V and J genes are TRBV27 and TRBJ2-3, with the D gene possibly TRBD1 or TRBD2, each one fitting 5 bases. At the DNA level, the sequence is TGTGCCAGCAGTCCATCGGGACCTTCCACAGATACGCAGTATTTT. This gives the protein CASSPSGPSTDTQYF.